The clone carrying this T cell receptor beta chain was detected once. V trimming: 3 bases; J trimming: 7 bases; junction bases outside the gene matches: 10. From germline, CDR1 is SGHAT and CDR2 FQNNGV. CDR3 length: 16 amino acids. Profiled with immunoSEQ multiplex PCR; TCRdb holds only in-frame clones, not every one. There are fewer than 50,000 clones in the sample; 70% to 90% occur only once, and approximately 9.6% lies in the top ten. The data originate from a study of blood T cell repertoires in COVID-19. Overall study context: Collection of acute and convalescent COVID-19 samples took place in the United States, Italy and Spain. The cDNA or gDNA used as material had been derived from T cells, B-cell-depleted T cells, or PBMCs.

The clonotype comes from a middle-aged man with active COVID-19. The genes are TRBV11-2 and TRBJ2-1, with 9 bases fitting TRBD2. Sequenced: peripheral blood. DNA for the CDR3: TGTGCCAGCAGCTTCCAGGAGCGGGGGGTTAAGAATGAGCAGTTCTTC. This gives the protein CASSFQERGVKNEQFF. Supplemented by reference TRBV11-2 and TRBJ2-1, the full variable domain reads EAGVAQSPRYKIIEKRQSVAFWCNPISGHATLYWYQQILGQGPKLLIQFQNNGVVDDSQLPKDRFSAERLKGVDSTLKIQPAKLEDSAVYLCASSFQERGVKNEQFFGPGTRLTVL.